These 8 T cell receptor beta chains originate from one sample sequenced in a study of T cell responses to AZD1222 COVID-19 vaccine. TCRdb keeps only in-frame clones here, not all; method: immunoSEQ multiplex PCR. The table lists around 190,000 clones, around 92% of them singletons. Specimen: peripheral blood, collected on day 0 of AZD1222 vaccination. These receptors were collected from an adult in good health.

The chain employs TRBV3-1 (or the pseudogene TRBV3-2) and TRBJ2-2, with D possibly matching TRBD2 (5 bases). V shed 2 bases and J shed 4 bases, with 17 bases lying between them. CDR1 is LGHDT and CDR2 is YNNKEL in the germline V gene (reference sequence). The CDR3 contains 17 residues. CDR3 residues: CASSQRGGQSFTGELFF. CDR3 sequence (DNA): TGTGCCAGCAGCCAAAGAGGAGGCCAGAGCTTCACCGGGGAGCTGTTTTTT.

The V call is TRBV28, the J call TRBJ1-5; D gene uncertain. The V end lost 8 bases, the J end lost 4 bases, and 15 bases lay between the germline ends. Germline V gene data show CDR1 as MDHEN and CDR2 as SYDVKM. CDR3 length: 14 residues. CDR3 in amino acids: CASRWVSRNQPQHF. CDR3 nucleotides: TGTGCCAGCCGATGGGTTTCGCGGAATCAGCCCCAGCATTTT. The full variable domain, with the rest looked up from reference TRBV28 and TRBJ1-5, is DVKVTQSSRYLVKRTGEKVFLECVQDMDHENMFWYRQDPGLGLRLIYFSYDVKMKEKGDIPEGYSVSREKKERFSLILESASTNQTSMYLCASRWVSRNQPQHFGDGTRLSIL.

The chain is built from TRBV3-1 (or the pseudogene TRBV3-2) and TRBJ1-1; a possible D gene is TRBD1 (5 bases). CDR3 length: 15 amino acids. The V and J ends lost 1 base and 4 bases respectively, with 13 bases between them. CDR1 is LGHDT, CDR2 YNNKEL, per germline (reference sequence). In DNA form, the CDR3 reads TGTGCCAGCAGCCAAGGCGGCAGGGTGAGCACTGAAGCTTTCTTT. As protein: CASSQGGRVSTEAFF.

This rearrangement joins TRBV28 to TRBJ2-3; D is uncertain. This CDR3 contains 12 residues. CDR1 is MDHEN, CDR2 SYDVKM, per germline. V was clipped by 8 bases and J by 3 bases, with 9 bases between them. This chain's CDR3 is CASRPETDTQYF. The CDR3 region has the DNA TGTGCCAGCCGCCCAGAGACAGATACGCAGTATTTT.

The chain carries TRBV3-1 (or the pseudogene TRBV3-2) and TRBJ1-2, with D possibly being TRBD1 (5 bases). The CDR3 spans 15 residues. The germline CDR1 and CDR2 sequences are LGHDT and YNNKEL (reference sequence). Between the trimmed V and J ends, which lost 3 bases and 7 bases, there was a span of 18 bases. CDR3 residues: CASSHWGGQGPGYTF. CDR3 in DNA: TGTGCCAGCAGCCACTGGGGAGGGCAGGGACCTGGCTACACCTTC.

The CDR3 nucleotides are TGTGCCAGCAGCCTAAATCCGGGACAAGCCGGGGCCAACGTCCTGACTTTC. This translates into CASSLNPGQAGANVLTF. The V and J genes are TRBV3-1 (or the pseudogene TRBV3-2) and TRBJ2-6; maybe TRBD1 (6 bases). Germline lookup yields CDR1 LGHDT and CDR2 YNNKEL (reference sequence). The CDR3 is made up of 17 amino acids. V lost 4 bases to trimming and J lost 4 bases, with 17 bases between them.

The chain carries TRBV30 and TRBJ2-7; D might be TRBD2 (5 bases). The germline V and J ends were trimmed by 3 bases and 2 bases, with 11 bases remaining between them. The CDR3 spans 13 residues. Germline-derived CDR1 and CDR2 are GTSNPN and SVGIG (reference sequence). The CDR3 nucleotides read TGTGCCTGGAGGTTGCCGGGGACCTACGAGCAGTACTTC. It yields the protein CAWRLPGTYEQYF.

The CDR3: CASSLTLTNYGYTF. For the CDR3, the DNA is TGTGCCAGCAGCTTGACACTCACCAACTATGGCTACACCTTC. The rearrangement uses TRBV5-5 and TRBJ1-2; D is uncertain. Germline-derived CDR1 and CDR2 are SGHKS and YYEKEE (reference sequence). This CDR3 comprises 14 residues. Between the trimmed V and J ends, which lost 1 base and 2 bases, there was a span of 9 bases.